The source of this T cell receptor beta chain is a study of early T cells in non-severe SARS-CoV-2 infection. Study-level findings and limits: Anti-spike CD8 responses were favored in VDJdb matching, and private and CD4 specificities were missed.

Individually, cDNA molecules had unique molecular identifiers attached to them. A single record per CDR3 protein comes from TCRdb applying MiXCR to the 5' RACE reads. This sample has 35,000 to 45,000 distinct CDR3 sequences, with 5% to 6.5% found just once. The CDR3 extends over 17 amino acids. Trimming took off 4 bases at V and 6 bases at J, with 24 bases between the two ends. Per the germline V gene, CDR1 is ENHRY and CDR2 is SYGVKD. This clonotype came up many times. Its specificity is not known. Sequences were derived from whole blood, sampled at baseline. The receptor's source is an adult who was a healthcare worker with PCR-confirmed SARS-CoV-2 infection or an uninfected control (not recorded which). This chain connects TRBV10-3 to TRBJ1-2; D not resolved. The CDR3 DNA reads TGTGCCATCAGTGGTCCCTCCACCGGTATTAGGTCGAATGGCTACACCTTC. Amino acids: CAISGPSTGIRSNGYTF.